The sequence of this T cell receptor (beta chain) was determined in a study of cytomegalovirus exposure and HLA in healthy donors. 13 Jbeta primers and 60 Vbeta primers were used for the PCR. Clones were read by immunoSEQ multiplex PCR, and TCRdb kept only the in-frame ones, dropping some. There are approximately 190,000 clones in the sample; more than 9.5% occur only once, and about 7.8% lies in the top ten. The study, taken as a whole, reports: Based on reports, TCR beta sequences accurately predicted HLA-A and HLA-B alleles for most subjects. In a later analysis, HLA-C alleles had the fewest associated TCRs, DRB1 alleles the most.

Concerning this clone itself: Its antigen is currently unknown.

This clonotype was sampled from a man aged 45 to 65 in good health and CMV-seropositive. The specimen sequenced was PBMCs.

CDR3 DNA: TGTGCCAGCAGCGTAGGTAGGATGGACAGGGTCACAGATACGCAGTATTTT. Translating gives CASSVGRMDRVTDTQYF. J is TRBJ2-3 and V is TRBV9, with 8 bases identical to TRBD1. Germline V gene lookup returns CDR1 SGDLS and CDR2 YYNGEE. This CDR3 is 17 amino acids long. J gave up 2 bases and V 0 bases, and 8 bases lay outside the gene matches.